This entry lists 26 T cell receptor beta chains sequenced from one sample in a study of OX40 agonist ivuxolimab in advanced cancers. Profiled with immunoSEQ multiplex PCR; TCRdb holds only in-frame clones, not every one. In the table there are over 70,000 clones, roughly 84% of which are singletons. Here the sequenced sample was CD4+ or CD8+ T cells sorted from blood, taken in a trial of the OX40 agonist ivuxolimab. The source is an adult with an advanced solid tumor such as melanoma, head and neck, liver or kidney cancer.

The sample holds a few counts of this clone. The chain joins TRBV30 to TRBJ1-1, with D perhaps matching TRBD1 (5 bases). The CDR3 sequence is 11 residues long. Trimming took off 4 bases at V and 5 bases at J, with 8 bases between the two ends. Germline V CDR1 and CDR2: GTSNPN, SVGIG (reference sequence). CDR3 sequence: CAWNRQTEAFF. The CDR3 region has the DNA TGTGCCTGGAATAGACAGACTGAAGCTTTCTTT. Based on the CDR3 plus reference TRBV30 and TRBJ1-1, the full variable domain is SQTIHQWPATLVQPVGSPLSLECTVEGTSNPNLYWYRQAAGRGLQLLFYSVGIGQISSEVPQNLSASRPQDRQFILSSKKLLLSDSGFYLCAWNRQTEAFFGQGTRLTVV.

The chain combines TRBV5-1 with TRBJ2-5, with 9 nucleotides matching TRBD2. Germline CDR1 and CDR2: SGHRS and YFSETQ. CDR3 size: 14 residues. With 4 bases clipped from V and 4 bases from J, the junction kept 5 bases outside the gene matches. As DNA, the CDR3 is TGCGCCAGCAGCACTGGACTAGCGCGAGAGACCCAGTACTTC. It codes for CASSTGLARETQYF.

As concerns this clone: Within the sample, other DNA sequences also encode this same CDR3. The CDR3 nucleotides read TGCGCCAGCAGCTTGGACGGTAGAACGAACACTGAAGCTTTCTTT. Translated: CASSLDGRTNTEAFF. The chain joins TRBV5-1 to TRBJ1-1; D ambiguous. CDR1 is SGHRS, CDR2 YFSETQ, per germline. The CDR3 runs 15 residues. V shed 0 bases and J shed 1 base, with 10 bases lying between them. The whole variable domain, filled in from reference TRBV5-1 and TRBJ1-1, reads KAGVTQTPRYLIKTRGQQVTLSCSPISGHRSVSWYQQTPGQGLQFLFEYFSETQRNKGNFPGRFSGRQFSNSRSEMNVSTLELGDSALYLCASSLDGRTNTEAFFGQGTRLTVV.

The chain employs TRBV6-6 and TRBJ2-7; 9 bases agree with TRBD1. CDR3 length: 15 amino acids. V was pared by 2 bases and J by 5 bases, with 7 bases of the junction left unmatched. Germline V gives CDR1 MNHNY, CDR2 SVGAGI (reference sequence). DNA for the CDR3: TGTGCCAGCAGTTACCCGGGACAGGGAGGGGACGAGCAGTACTTC. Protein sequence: CASSYPGQGGDEQYF.

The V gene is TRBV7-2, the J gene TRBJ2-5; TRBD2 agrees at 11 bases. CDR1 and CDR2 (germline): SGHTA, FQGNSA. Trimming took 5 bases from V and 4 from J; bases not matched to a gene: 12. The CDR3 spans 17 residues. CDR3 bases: TGTGCCAGCAGCGCGAACGAGTTAGCGGGGGGGCGAGAGACCCAGTACTTC. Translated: CASSANELAGGRETQYF.

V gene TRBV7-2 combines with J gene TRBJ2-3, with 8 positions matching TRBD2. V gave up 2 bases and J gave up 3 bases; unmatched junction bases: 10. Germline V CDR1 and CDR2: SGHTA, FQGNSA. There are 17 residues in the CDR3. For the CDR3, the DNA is TGTGCCAGCAGCTTAATGTCCATGGGCGGGGGGACAGATACGCAGTATTTT. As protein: CASSLMSMGGGTDTQYF.

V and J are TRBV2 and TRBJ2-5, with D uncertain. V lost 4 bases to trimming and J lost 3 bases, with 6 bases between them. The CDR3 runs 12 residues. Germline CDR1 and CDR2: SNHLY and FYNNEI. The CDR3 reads CASSALKETQYF. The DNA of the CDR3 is TGTGCCAGCAGTGCTTTAAAAGAGACCCAGTACTTC.

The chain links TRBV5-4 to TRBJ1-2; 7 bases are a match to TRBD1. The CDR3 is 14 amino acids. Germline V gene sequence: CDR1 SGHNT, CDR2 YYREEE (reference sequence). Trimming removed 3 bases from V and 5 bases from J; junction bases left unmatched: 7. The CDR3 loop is CASSSAQGIYGYTF. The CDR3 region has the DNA TGTGCCAGCAGCTCGGCACAGGGGATTTATGGCTACACCTTC.

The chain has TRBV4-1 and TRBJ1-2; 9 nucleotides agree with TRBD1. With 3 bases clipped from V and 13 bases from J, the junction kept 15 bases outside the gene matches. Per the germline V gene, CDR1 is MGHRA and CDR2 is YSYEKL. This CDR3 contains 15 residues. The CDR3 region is CASSQAGTGYRSCTF. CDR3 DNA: TGCGCCAGCAGCCAGGCCGGGACAGGGTATCGATCTTGCACCTTC.

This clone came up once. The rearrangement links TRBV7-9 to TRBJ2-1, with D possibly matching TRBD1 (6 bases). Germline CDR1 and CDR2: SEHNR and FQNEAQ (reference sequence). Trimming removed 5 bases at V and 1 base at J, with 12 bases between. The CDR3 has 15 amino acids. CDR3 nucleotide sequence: TGTGCCAGCAGCGACCGACAGGTTTCCTACAATGAGCAGTTCTTC. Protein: CASSDRQVSYNEQFF.

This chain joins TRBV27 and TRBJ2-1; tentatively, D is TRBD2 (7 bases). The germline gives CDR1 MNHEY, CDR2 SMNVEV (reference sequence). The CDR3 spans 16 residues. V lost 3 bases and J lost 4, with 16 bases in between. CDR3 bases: TGTGCCAGCAGTTTTTCCGGGGGGCGTTTTTACAATGAGCAGTTCTTC. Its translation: CASSFSGGRFYNEQFF.

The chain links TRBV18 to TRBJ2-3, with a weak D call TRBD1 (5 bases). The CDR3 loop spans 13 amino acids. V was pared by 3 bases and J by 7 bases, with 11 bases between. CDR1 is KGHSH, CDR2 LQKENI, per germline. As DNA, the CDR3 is TGTGCCAGCTCACCGTCCAAGGGGAATACGCAGTATTTT. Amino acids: CASSPSKGNTQYF.

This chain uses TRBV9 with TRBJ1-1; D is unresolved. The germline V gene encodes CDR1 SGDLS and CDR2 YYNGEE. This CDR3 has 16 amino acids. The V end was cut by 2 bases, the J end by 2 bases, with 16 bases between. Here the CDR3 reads CASSVGSIGGNTEAFF. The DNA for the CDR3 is TGTGCCAGCAGCGTGGGGAGCATAGGTGGCAACACTGAAGCTTTCTTT.

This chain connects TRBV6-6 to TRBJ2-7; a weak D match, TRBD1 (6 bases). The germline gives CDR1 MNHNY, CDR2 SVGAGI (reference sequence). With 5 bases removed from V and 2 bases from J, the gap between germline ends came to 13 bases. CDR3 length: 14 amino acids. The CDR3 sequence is CASSASRGPYEQYF. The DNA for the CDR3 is TGTGCCAGCAGTGCGTCCAGGGGCCCCTACGAGCAGTACTTC.

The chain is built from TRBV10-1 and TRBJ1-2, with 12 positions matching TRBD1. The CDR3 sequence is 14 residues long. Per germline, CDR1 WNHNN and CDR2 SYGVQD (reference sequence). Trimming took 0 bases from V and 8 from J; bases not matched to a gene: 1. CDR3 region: CASSESGTGGGYTF. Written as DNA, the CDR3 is TGCGCCAGCAGTGAGTCCGGGACAGGGGGCGGCTACACCTTC.

The CDR3 coding sequence is TGTGCCAGTAAACGGACAGATCGGAATCAGCCCCAGCATTTT. Its protein is CASKRTDRNQPQHF. This rearrangement joins TRBV19 to TRBJ1-5; possibly TRBD1 for D (6 bases). V was shortened by 7 bases and J by 4 bases, with 14 bases between the two germline ends. This CDR3 has 14 residues. Per germline, CDR1 LNHDA and CDR2 SQIVND (reference sequence).

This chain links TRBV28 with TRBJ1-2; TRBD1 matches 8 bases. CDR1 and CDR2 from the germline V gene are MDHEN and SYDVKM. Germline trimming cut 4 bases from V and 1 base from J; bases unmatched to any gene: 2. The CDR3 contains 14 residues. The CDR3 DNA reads TGTGCCAGCAGTTCGGGACAGGATAACTATGGCTACACCTTC. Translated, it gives CASSSGQDNYGYTF.

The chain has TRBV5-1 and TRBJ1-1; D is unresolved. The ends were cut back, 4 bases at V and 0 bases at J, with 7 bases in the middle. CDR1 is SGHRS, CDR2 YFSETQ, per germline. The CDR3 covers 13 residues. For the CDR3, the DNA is TGCGCCAGCAGCCCGAACATGAACACTGAAGCTTTCTTT. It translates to CASSPNMNTEAFF.

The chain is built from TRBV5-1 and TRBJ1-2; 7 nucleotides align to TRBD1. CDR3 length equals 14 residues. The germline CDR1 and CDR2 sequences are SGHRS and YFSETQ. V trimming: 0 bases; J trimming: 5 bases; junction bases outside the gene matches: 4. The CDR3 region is CASSLGGTVYGYTF. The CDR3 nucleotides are TGCGCCAGCAGCTTGGGAGGGACAGTTTATGGCTACACCTTC.

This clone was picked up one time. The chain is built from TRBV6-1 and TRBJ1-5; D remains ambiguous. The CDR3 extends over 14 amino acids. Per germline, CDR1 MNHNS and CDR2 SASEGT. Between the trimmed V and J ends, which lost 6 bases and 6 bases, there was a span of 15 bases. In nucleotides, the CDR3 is TGTGCCAGCAGCCCTTCCCCTGCGGGTCAGCCCCAGCATTTT. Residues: CASSPSPAGQPQHF.

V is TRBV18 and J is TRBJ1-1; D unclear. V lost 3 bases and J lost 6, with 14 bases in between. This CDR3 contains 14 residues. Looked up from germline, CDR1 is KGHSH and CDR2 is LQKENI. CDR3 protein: CASSPEGTGAEAFF. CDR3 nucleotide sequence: TGTGCCAGCTCACCTGAGGGAACCGGGGCTGAAGCTTTCTTT.

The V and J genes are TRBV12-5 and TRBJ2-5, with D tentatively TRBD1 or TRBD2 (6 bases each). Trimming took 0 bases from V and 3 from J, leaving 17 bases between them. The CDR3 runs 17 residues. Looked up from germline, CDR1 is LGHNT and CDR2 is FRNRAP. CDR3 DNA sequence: TGTGCTAGTGGTTTGGTAGATCGGGGGCCAAGAGAAGAGACCCAGTACTTC. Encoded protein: CASGLVDRGPREETQYF.

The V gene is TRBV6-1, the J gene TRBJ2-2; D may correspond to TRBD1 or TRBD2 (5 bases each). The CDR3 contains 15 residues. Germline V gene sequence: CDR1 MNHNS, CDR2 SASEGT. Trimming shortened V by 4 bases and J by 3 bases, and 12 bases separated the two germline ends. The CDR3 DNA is TGTGCCAGCAGTGGCCTGAGGGGAGACACCGGGGAGCTGTTTTTT. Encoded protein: CASSGLRGDTGELFF.

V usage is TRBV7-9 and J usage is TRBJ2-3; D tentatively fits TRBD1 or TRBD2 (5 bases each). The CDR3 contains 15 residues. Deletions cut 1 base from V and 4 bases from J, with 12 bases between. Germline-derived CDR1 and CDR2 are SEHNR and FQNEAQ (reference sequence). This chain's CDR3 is CASSLVGTDSDTQYF. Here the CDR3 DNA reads TGTGCCAGCAGCTTAGTAGGGACGGACTCAGATACGCAGTATTTT.

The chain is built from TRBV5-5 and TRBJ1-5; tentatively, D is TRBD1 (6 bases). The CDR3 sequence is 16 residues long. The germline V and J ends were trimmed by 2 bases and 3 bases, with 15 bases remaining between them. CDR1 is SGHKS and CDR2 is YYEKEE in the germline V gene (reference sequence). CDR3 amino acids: CASSLNPGQLNQPQHF. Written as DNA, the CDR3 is TGTGCCAGCAGCTTAAACCCAGGACAGCTCAATCAGCCCCAGCATTTT.

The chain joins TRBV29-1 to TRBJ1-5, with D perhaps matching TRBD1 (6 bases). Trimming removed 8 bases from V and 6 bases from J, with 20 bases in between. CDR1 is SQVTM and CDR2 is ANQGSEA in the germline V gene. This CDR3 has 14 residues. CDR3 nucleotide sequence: TGCAGCCCGGGTCCAGGGGAAGCTGGTCAGCCCCAGCATTTT. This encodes CSPGPGEAGQPQHF.